This T cell receptor beta chain was recovered during a study of metastatic and nonmetastatic thyroid tumors. The study, taken as a whole, reports: Malignant thyroid tumors reportedly exceeded benign nodules significantly in TCR beta diversity, with the difference appearing in blood and tumor.

In the original processing: The study's classifier, a distant-metastasis tool for papillary thyroid cancer, was built using CDR3 differences across clinicopathological groups. TCRdb re-called the PCR reads with MiXCR. The V and J calls were not made by the authors but by TCRdb's processing. This table has about 52,000 clones, approximately 15% appearing once. This clone was recorded at least ten times. Its antigen is unknown. Thyroid surgery had not been preceded by any treatment in any patient. Source material: blood. The TCR comes from a female donor with papillary thyroid cancer or a benign thyroid nodule (not recorded which). Some clones in this sample may be carry-over from other donors' samples.

CDR3 in amino acids: CASSFSLGYEQYF. As DNA, the CDR3 is TGTGCCAGCAGTTTTTCCCTGGGGTACGAGCAGTACTTC. The V gene is TRBV28, the J gene TRBJ2-7; no clear D gene. CDR3 length: 13 residues. V was cut by 3 bases and J by 4 bases, with 10 bases left in between. Germline CDR1 MDHEN, CDR2 SYDVKM.